Listed below are T cell receptor beta chains from one sample, sequenced in a study of regulatory T cells in long-lasting Graves disease. Each CDR3 protein is one row after TCRdb ran MiXCR on the multiplex PCR reads. The data contain approximately 400,000 distinct CDR3 sequences, 15% of them seen just once; the ten biggest clones take up approximately 7.8%. In addition, the sample was reused for a study of T cells in Graves' hyperthyroidism and ophthalmopathy.

Sequenced here: peripheral blood mononuclear cells (PBMCs), sampled at new diagnosis, from a patient treated with antithyroid drugs. Receptors originate from a woman aged 40 to 49 with Graves disease. Both conserved end residues are part of each CDR3. Fields, in order: V gene, J gene, clone size, D gene, CDR3 DNA, CDR3 protein. A D gene is named only where the DNA matches it firmly. Size values are once, few and many counts, or a class for expanded clones, and some rows have none.

>TRBV19|TRBJ1-2|many|NA
TGTGCCAGTAGTATCTGGACAGACCTAAACTATGGCTACACCTTC
CASSIWTDLNYGYTF
>TRBV28|TRBJ1-5|many|TRBD1
TGTGCCAGCACTCCTATAGGGACAGCTTATCAGCCCCAGCATTTT
CASTPIGTAYQPQHF
>TRBV6-1|TRBJ2-2|many|TRBD1
TGTGCCAGCAGCAATGGACAGGGGGCATCCGGGGAGCTGTTTTTT
CASSNGQGASGELFF
>TRBV14|TRBJ2-2|many|NA
TGTGCCAGCAGCTCGGTAGCCCGCCGCGCGGAGACGAACACCGGGGAGCTGTTTTTT
CASSSVARRAETNTGELFF
>TRBV28|TRBJ1-4|many|TRBD1
TGTGCCAGCAGTAGAGGACAGGGGGCTGTAAAACTGTTTTTT
CASSRGQGAVKLFF
>TRBV11-2|TRBJ1-6|many|NA
TGTGCCAGCAGCTCCCTCGCGGGGCGCCATTCACCCCTCCACTTT
CASSSLAGRHSPLHF
>TRBV9|TRBJ2-2|many|NA
TGTGCCAGCAGCGCGGGAGAAGACACCGGGGAGCTGTTTTTT
CASSAGEDTGELFF
>TRBV4-2|TRBJ1-2|few|NA
TGTGCCAGCAGCCAGGGGGAACAGGGCCCAGCAAACTATGGCTACACCTTC
CASSQGEQGPANYGYTF
>TRBV6-2/TRBV6-3|TRBJ2-7|many|NA
TGTGCCAGCAGCCCTACCGGGACAACGACAATCTACGAGCAGTACTTC
CASSPTGTTTIYEQYF
>TRBV2|TRBJ1-1|NA|TRBD1
TGTGCCAGCAGTGTCTTGGGTGGACAGGGCACTGAAGCTTTCTTT
CASSVLGGQGTEAFF
>TRBV7-9|TRBJ2-3|few|NA
TGTGCCAGCAGCCTGGCTCGAGCCCCGTGGGGCACAGATACGCAGTATTTT
CASSLARAPWGTDTQYF
>TRBV20-1|TRBJ2-3|many|NA
TGCAGTGCCTCTCGGACGGTTAGCACAGATACGCAGTATTTT
CSASRTVSTDTQYF
>TRBV12-5|TRBJ1-1|many|NA
TGTGCTAGTGGTTTGGTACCGAGGGGACGAGGTACTGAAGCTTTCTTT
CASGLVPRGRGTEAFF
>TRBV3-1|TRBJ1-1|many|NA
TGTGCCAGCAGCCCTCAGGGGTTGAACACTGAAGCTTTCTTT
CASSPQGLNTEAFF
>TRBV20-1|TRBJ2-5|many|TRBD2
TGCAGTGCTAGAGCGCCGGGACTAGCGGGAGAGACCCAGTACTTC
CSARAPGLAGETQYF
>TRBV3-1|TRBJ2-5|many|NA
TGTGCCAGCAGCCAACAACAGGGATTCGGTGAGACCCAGTACTTC
CASSQQQGFGETQYF
>TRBV28|TRBJ2-7|many|NA
TGTGCCAGCAGTTTATTTGGGCAGTCTCCCTACGAGCAGTACTTC
CASSLFGQSPYEQYF
>TRBV28|TRBJ2-5|NA|TRBD2
TGTGCCAGCAGTTATCGGGGGGGTTCGGAGACCCAGTACTTC
CASSYRGGSETQYF
>TRBV7-2|TRBJ2-1|few|NA
TGTGCCAGCAGCTTGGTCGCCGGGAGTGACATGTTCTTC
CASSLVAGSDMFF
>TRBV19|TRBJ1-1|few|NA
TGTGCCAGTAGGGCGGTCGGGGCGAAGGACACTGAAGCTTTCTTT
CASRAVGAKDTEAFF
>TRBV11-2|TRBJ1-2|few|NA
TGTGCCAGCAGCCCAGGGTGGGGCACCTATGGCTACACCTTC
CASSPGWGTYGYTF
>TRBV19|TRBJ1-3|NA|NA
TGTGCCAGTATGGGACTTCGACAGGCTTCTGGAAACACCATATATTTT
CASMGLRQASGNTIYF
>TRBV5-5|TRBJ1-4|many|TRBD1
TGTGCCAGCAGCTTGGCGGCAGGGGGCTCAGCTAATGAAAAACTGTTTTTT
CASSLAAGGSANEKLFF
>TRBV14|TRBJ2-1|NA|TRBD1
TGTGCCAGCAGCCGTACCGGGACAGGATACAATGAGCAGTTCTTC
CASSRTGTGYNEQFF
>TRBV12-3/TRBV12-4|TRBJ2-1|NA|NA
TGTGCCAGCACCTCTCTCCCGGGCCGGCAGTTCTTC
CASTSLPGRQFF
>TRBV30|TRBJ1-4|few|NA
TGTGCCTGGAGTGTACGGCAGGGCTCTTATGAAAAACTGTTTTTT
CAWSVRQGSYEKLFF
>TRBV6-5|TRBJ2-3|few|TRBD2
TGTGCCAGCAGTTACTCCGCTAGCGGGAGCACAGATACGCAGTATTTT
CASSYSASGSTDTQYF
>TRBV12-3/TRBV12-4|TRBJ2-4|NA|TRBD1
TGTGCCAGCAGTTTAGACAGGGGCATTCAGTACTTC
CASSLDRGIQYF
>TRBV25-1|TRBJ1-4|few|NA
TGTGCCAGCAGTCCCGGGACACTCGCAAGTCTTGAAAAACTGTTTTTT
CASSPGTLASLEKLFF
>TRBV7-9|TRBJ2-7|few|NA
TGTGCCAGCAGCTTAGCGCTGGGGGAAACCTACGAGCAGTACTTC
CASSLALGETYEQYF
>TRBV27|TRBJ2-6|many|TRBD1
TGTGCCAGCACTAAGGACAGGGGAGGTGTGACTTGGGCCAACGTCCTGACTTTC
CASTKDRGGVTWANVLTF
>TRBV12-3/TRBV12-4|TRBJ1-5|many|NA
TGTGCCAGCATGGTGTATGAGGGGGAGCCCCAGCATTTT
CASMVYEGEPQHF
>TRBV11-2|TRBJ2-7|many|NA
TGTGCCAGCAGCTTAGGGCCCCTTGCCTACGAGCAGTACTTC
CASSLGPLAYEQYF
>TRBV2|TRBJ1-2|NA|TRBD1
TGTGCCAGCAGGGACAGGGGGCAGGACTATGGCTACACCTTC
CASRDRGQDYGYTF
>TRBV28|TRBJ2-7|many|TRBD2
TGTGCCAGCAGTACACCGGAAGGAGCGGGAACCTACGAGCAGTACTTC
CASSTPEGAGTYEQYF
>TRBV28|TRBJ2-7|few|TRBD2
TGTGCCAGTAAAGCGGGAGGAATATCCTACGAGCAGTACTTC
CASKAGGISYEQYF
>TRBV28|TRBJ2-5|many|NA
TGTGCCAGCAGGACCCGGACGCCTCCAGAGACCCAGTACTTC
CASRTRTPPETQYF
>TRBV7-8|TRBJ2-5|many|TRBD2
TGTGCCAGCACCCCGGGGGGGTTCGGGCAAGAGACCCAGTACTTC
CASTPGGFGQETQYF
>TRBV20-1|TRBJ2-7|NA|TRBD2
TGCAGTGCTAGAGATCCTGCGGGGGGAGTTGCCTACGAGCAGTACTTC
CSARDPAGGVAYEQYF
>TRBV4-3|TRBJ2-7|NA|NA
TGCGCCAGCAGCCAAGTACGAGACTACGAGCAGTACTTC
CASSQVRDYEQYF
>TRBV6-1|TRBJ2-1|NA|TRBD2
TGTGCCAGCAGGGAACTAGCGGGGGTTTACAATGAGCAGTTCTTC
CASRELAGVYNEQFF
>TRBV2|TRBJ1-1|many|NA
TGTGCCAGCAGCGTCGAGAGGGAGAACACTGAAGCTTTCTTT
CASSVERENTEAFF
>TRBV12-3/TRBV12-4|TRBJ1-1|many|TRBD1
TGTGCCAGCACCACCCACGGACAGGGGGGGGTGAAAGAAGCTTTCTTT
CASTTHGQGGVKEAFF